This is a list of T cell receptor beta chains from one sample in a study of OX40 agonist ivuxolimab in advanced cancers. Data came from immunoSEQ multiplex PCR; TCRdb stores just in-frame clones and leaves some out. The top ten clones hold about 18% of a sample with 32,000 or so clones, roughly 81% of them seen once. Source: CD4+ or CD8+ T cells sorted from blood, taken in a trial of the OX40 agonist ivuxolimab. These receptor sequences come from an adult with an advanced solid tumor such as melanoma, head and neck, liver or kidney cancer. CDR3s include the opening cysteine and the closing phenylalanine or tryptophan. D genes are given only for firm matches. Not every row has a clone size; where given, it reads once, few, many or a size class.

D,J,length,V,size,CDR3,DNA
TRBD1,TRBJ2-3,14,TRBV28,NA,CASSGQGRTDTQYF,TGTGCCAGCAGTGGACAGGGGCGGACAGATACGCAGTATTTT
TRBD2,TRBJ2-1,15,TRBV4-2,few,CASSQPGGSYNEQFF,TGTGCCAGCAGCCAACCGGGGGGCTCCTACAATGAGCAGTTCTTC
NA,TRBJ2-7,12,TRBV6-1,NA,CASSSSSYEQYF,TGTGCCAGCAGTTCCAGTTCCTACGAGCAGTACTTC
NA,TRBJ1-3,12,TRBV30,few,CAWKAVGNTIYF,TGTGCCTGGAAAGCAGTGGGAAACACCATATATTTT
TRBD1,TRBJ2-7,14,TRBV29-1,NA,CSVETTGGTAEQYF,TGCAGCGTTGAAACGACAGGGGGTACGGCCGAGCAGTACTTC
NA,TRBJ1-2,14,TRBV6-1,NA,CASSVHSLDYGYTF,TGTGCCAGCAGTGTCCACAGCCTAGACTATGGCTACACCTTC
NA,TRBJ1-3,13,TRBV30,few,CAWRPLSGNTIYF,TGTGCCTGGAGACCGCTCTCTGGAAACACCATATATTTT
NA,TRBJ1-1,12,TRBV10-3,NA,CAIGTRNTEAFF,TGTGCCATTGGGACAAGGAACACTGAAGCTTTCTTT
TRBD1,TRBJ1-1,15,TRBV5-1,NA,CASSPRTGGRTEAFF,TGCGCCAGCAGCCCTCGGACAGGTGGAAGGACTGAAGCTTTCTTT
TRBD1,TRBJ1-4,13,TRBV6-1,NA,CATAGQGNEKLFF,TGTGCCACCGCGGGACAGGGGAATGAAAAACTGTTTTTT
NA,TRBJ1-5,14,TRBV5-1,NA,CASRLGQSNQPQHF,TGCGCCAGCAGGTTAGGGCAGAGCAATCAGCCCCAGCATTTT